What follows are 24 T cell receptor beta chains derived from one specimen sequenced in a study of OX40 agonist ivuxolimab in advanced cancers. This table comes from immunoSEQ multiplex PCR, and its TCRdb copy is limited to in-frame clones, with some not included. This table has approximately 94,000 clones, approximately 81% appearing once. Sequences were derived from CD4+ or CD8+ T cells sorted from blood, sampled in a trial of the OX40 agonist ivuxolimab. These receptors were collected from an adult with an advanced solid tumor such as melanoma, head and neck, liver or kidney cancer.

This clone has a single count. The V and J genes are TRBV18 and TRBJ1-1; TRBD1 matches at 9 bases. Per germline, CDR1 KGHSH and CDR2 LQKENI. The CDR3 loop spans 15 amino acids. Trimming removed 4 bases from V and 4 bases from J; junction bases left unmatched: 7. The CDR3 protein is CASSRGDRDSTEAFF. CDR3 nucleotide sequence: TGTGCCAGCTCACGGGGGGACAGGGACAGCACTGAAGCTTTCTTT.

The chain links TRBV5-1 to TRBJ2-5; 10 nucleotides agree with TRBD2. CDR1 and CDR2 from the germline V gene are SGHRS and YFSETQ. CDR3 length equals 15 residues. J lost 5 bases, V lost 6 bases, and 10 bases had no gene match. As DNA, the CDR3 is TGCGCCAGCACCTCGGGGCTAGCGGGGGTGGAGACCCAGTACTTC. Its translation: CASTSGLAGVETQYF.

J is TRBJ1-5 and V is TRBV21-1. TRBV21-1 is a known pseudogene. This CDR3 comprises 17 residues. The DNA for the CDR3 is TGTGCCAGCAGCAAAGTGAGGGCAGGCAATAGCAATCAGCCCCAGCATTTT. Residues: CASSKVRAGNSNQPQHF.

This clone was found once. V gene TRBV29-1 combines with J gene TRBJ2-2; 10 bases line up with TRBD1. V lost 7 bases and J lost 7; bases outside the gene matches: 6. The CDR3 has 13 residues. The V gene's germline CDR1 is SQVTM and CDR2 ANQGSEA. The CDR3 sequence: CSAADRGNGELFF. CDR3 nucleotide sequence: TGCAGCGCCGCGGACAGGGGGAACGGGGAGCTGTTTTTT.

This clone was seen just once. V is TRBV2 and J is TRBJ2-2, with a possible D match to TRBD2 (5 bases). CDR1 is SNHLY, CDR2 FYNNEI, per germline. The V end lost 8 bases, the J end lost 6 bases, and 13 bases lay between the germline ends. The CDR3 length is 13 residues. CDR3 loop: CASVDSSAGELFF. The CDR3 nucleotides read TGTGCCAGCGTGGACTCGTCCGCCGGGGAGCTGTTTTTT.

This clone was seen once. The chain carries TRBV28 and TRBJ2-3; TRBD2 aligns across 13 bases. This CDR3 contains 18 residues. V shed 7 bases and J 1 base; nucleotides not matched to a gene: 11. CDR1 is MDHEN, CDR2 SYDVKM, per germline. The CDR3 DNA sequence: TGTGCCAGCACCCTTGGACTAGCGGGGGCTCTGGGCACAGATACGCAGTATTTT. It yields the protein CASTLGLAGALGTDTQYF. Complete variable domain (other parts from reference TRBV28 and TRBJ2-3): DVKVTQSSRYLVKRTGEKVFLECVQDMDHENMFWYRQDPGLGLRLIYFSYDVKMKEKGDIPEGYSVSREKKERFSLILESASTNQTSMYLCASTLGLAGALGTDTQYFGPGTRLTVL.

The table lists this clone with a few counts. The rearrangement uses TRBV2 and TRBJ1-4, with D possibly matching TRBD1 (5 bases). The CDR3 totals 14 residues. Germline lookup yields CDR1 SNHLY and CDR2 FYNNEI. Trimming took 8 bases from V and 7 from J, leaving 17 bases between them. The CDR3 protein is CASSERGRGEKLFF. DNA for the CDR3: TGTGCCAGCTCCGAGAGGGGTCGAGGTGAAAAACTGTTTTTT.

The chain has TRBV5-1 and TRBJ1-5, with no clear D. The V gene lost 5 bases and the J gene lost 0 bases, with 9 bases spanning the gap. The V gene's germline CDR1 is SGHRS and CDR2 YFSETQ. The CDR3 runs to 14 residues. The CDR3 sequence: CASSEENSNQPQHF. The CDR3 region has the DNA TGCGCCAGCAGTGAGGAGAATAGCAATCAGCCCCAGCATTTT. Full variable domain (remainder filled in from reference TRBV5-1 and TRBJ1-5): KAGVTQTPRYLIKTRGQQVTLSCSPISGHRSVSWYQQTPGQGLQFLFEYFSETQRNKGNFPGRFSGRQFSNSRSEMNVSTLELGDSALYLCASSEENSNQPQHFGDGTRLSIL.

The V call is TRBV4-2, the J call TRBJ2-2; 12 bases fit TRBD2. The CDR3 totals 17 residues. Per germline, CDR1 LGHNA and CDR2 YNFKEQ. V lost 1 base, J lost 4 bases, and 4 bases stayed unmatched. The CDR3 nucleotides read TGTGCCAGCAGCCAAGCACTAGCGGGGGGTGTCACCGGGGAGCTGTTTTTT. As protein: CASSQALAGGVTGELFF.

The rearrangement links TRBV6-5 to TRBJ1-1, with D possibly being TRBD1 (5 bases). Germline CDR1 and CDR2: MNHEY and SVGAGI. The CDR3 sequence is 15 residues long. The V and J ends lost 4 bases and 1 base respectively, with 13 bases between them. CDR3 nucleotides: TGTGCCAGCAGTTTCACCGGGACTCAGAACACTGAAGCTTTCTTT. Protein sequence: CASSFTGTQNTEAFF.

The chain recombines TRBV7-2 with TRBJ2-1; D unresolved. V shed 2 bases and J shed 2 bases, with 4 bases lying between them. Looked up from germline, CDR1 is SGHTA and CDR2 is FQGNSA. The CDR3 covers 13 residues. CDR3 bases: TGTGCCAGCAGCTTATATACCTACAATGAGCAGTTCTTC. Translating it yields CASSLYTYNEQFF.

The DNA for the CDR3 is TGTGCCAGCAGCTCCTACGGGGAGACCCAGTACTTC. It is translated as CASSSYGETQYF. This rearrangement joins TRBV6-1 to TRBJ2-5; D unresolved. The CDR3 covers 12 residues. Germline V gene lookup returns CDR1 MNHNS and CDR2 SASEGT. The ends were cut back, 6 bases at V and 5 bases at J, with 10 bases in the middle.

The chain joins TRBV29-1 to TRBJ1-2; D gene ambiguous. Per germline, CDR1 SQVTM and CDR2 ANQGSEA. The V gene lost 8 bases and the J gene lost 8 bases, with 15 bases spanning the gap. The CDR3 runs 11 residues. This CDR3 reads CSLLEKGGYTF. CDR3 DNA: TGCAGCCTTCTTGAAAAAGGGGGCTACACCTTC.

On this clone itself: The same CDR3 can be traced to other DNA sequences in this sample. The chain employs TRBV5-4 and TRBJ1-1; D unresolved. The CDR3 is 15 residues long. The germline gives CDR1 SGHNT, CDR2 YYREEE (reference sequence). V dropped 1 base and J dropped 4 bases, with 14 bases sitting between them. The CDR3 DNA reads TGTGCCAGCAGCTTGACCCCCTCGACAACCACTGAAGCTTTCTTT. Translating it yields CASSLTPSTTTEAFF.

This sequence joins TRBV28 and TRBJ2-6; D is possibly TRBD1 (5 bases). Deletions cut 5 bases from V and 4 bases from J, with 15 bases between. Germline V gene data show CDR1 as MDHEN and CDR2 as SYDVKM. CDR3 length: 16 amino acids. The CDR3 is CASSPPQGRGANVLTF. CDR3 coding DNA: TGTGCCAGCAGTCCTCCGCAGGGTAGGGGGGCCAACGTCCTGACTTTC. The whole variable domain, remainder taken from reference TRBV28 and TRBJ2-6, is DVKVTQSSRYLVKRTGEKVFLECVQDMDHENMFWYRQDPGLGLRLIYFSYDVKMKEKGDIPEGYSVSREKKERFSLILESASTNQTSMYLCASSPPQGRGANVLTFGAGSRLTVL.

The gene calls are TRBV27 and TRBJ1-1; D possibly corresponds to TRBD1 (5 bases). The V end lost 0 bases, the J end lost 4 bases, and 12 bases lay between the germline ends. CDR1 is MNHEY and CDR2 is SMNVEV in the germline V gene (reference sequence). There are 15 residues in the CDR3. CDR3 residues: CASSLSGEWSTEAFF. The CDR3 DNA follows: TGTGCCAGCAGTTTATCAGGGGAATGGAGCACTGAAGCTTTCTTT.

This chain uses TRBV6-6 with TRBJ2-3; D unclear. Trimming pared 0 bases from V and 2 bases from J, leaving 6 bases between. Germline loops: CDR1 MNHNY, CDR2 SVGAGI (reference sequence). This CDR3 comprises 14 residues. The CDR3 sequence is CASSYSTDTDTQYF. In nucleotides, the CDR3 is TGTGCCAGCAGTTACTCGACGGACACAGATACGCAGTATTTT.

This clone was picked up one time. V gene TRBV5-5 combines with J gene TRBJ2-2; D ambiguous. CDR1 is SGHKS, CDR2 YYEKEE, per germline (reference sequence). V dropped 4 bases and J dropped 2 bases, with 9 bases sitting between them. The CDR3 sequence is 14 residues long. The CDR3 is CASSPQFNTGELFF. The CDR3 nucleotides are TGTGCCAGCAGCCCACAGTTTAACACCGGGGAGCTGTTTTTT.

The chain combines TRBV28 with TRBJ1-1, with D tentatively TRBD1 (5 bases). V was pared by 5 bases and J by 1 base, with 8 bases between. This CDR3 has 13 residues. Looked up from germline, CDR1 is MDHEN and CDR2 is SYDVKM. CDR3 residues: CASSVDRNTEAFF. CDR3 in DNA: TGTGCCAGCAGTGTTGACAGGAACACTGAAGCTTTCTTT.

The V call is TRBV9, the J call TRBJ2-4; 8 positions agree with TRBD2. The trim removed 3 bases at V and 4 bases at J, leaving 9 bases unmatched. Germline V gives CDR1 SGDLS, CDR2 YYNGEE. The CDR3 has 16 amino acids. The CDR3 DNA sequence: TGTGCCAGCAGCGAACGACCGGGACTAGGGAAAAACATTCAGTACTTC. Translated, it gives CASSERPGLGKNIQYF.

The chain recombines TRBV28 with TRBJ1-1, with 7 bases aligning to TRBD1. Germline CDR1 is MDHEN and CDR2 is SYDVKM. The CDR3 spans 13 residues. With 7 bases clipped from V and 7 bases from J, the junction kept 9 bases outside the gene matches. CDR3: CASTKTGYGEAFF. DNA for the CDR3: TGTGCCAGCACCAAGACAGGGTACGGTGAAGCTTTCTTT.

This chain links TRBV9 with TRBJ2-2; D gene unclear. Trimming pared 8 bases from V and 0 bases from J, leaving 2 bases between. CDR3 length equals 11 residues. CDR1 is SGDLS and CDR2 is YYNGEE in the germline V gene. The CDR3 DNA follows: TGTGCCAGTCCGAACACCGGGGAGCTGTTTTTT. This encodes CASPNTGELFF.

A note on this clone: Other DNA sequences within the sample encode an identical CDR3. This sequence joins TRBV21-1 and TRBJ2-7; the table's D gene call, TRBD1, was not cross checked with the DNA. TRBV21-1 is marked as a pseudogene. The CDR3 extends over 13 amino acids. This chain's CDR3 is CATPPRGGYEQYV. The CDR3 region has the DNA TGTGCCACCCCACCCAGGGGTGGCTACGAGCAGTACGTC.

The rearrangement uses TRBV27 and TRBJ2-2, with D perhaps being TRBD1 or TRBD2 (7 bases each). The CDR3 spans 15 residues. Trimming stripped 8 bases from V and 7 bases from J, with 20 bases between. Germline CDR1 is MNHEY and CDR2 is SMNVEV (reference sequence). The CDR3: CASRPQGGAFGELFF. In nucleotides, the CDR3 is TGTGCCAGCCGCCCGCAGGGGGGGGCCTTCGGGGAGCTGTTTTTT.